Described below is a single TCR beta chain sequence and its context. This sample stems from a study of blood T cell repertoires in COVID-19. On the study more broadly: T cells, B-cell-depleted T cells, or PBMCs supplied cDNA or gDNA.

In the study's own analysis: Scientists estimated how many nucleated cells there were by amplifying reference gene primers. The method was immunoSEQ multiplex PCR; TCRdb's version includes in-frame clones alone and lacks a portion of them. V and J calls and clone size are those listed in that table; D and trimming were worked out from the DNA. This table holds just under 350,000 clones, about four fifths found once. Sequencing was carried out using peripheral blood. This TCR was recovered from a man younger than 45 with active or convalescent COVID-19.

The CDR3 DNA is TGTGCCAGCAGCCAAGAGGGGGGGTATAATTCACCCCTCCACTTT. This sequence encodes CASSQEGGYNSPLHF. The genes are TRBV14 and TRBJ1-6; maybe TRBD1 (5 bases). Trimming removed 0 bases from V and 4 bases from J, with 7 bases in between. This CDR3 spans 15 amino acids. The germline CDR1 and CDR2 sequences are SGHDN and FVKESK.